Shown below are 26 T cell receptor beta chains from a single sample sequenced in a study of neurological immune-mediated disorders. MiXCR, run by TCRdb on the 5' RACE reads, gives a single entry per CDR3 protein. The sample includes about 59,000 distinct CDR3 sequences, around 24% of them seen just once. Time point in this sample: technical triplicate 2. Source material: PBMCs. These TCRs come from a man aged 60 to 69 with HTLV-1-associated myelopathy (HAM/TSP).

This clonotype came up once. CDR3 nucleotides: TGTGCCAGCAGCGGGGGACAGGGGGCCGGCGCCTACGAGCAGTACTTC. This encodes CASSGGQGAGAYEQYF. The chain links TRBV9 to TRBJ2-7; 12 nucleotides line up with TRBD1. CDR1 is SGDLS and CDR2 is YYNGEE in the germline V gene. This CDR3 has 16 residues. V gave up 3 bases and J gave up 2 bases; unmatched junction bases: 6.

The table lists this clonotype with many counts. The CDR3 sequence: CATSDSSGSGETQYF. As DNA, the CDR3 is TGTGCCACCAGTGATTCTAGCGGGAGCGGGGAGACCCAGTACTTC. The rearrangement links TRBV24-1 to TRBJ2-5, with 10 positions matching TRBD2. V dropped 2 bases and J dropped 5; count of bases not matched to a gene: 4. CDR1 KGHDR and CDR2 SFDVKD come from the germline V gene. The CDR3 totals 15 residues.

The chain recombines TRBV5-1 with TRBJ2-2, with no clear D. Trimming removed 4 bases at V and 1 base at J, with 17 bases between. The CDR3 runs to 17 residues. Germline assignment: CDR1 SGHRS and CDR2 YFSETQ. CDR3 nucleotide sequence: TGCGCCAGCAGCCTCAGCGTGAGATACGAGAACACCGGGGAGCTGTTTTTT. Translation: CASSLSVRYENTGELFF.

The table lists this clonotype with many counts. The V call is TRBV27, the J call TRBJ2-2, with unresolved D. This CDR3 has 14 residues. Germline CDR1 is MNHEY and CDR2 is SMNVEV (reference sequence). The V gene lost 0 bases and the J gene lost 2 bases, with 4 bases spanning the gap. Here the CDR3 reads CASSLSPNTGELFF. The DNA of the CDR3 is TGTGCCAGCAGTTTATCGCCTAACACCGGGGAGCTGTTTTTT.

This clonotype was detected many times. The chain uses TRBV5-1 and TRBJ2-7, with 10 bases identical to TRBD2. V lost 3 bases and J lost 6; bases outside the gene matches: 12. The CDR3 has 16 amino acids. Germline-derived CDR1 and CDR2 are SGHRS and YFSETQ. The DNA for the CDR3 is TGCGCCAGCAGCTCGCCAACCTTAGCGGGAGGTGTCGAGCAGTACTTC. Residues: CASSSPTLAGGVEQYF. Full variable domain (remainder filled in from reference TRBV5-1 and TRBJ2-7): KAGVTQTPRYLIKTRGQQVTLSCSPISGHRSVSWYQQTPGQGLQFLFEYFSETQRNKGNFPGRFSGRQFSNSRSEMNVSTLELGDSALYLCASSSPTLAGGVEQYFGPGTRLTVT.

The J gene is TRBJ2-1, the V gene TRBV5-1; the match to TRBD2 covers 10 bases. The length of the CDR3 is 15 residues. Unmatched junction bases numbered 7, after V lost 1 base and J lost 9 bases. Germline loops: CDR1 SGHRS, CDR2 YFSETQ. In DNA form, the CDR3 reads TGCGCCAGCAGCTTGATCACTAGCGGGAATAGTGAGCAGTTCTTC. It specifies CASSLITSGNSEQFF. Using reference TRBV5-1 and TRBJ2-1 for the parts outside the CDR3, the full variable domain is KAGVTQTPRYLIKTRGQQVTLSCSPISGHRSVSWYQQTPGQGLQFLFEYFSETQRNKGNFPGRFSGRQFSNSRSEMNVSTLELGDSALYLCASSLITSGNSEQFFGPGTRLTVL.

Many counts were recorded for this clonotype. The CDR3 loop is CASTLLRGVGYEQYF. The CDR3 DNA sequence: TGTGCCAGCACCCTACTCAGGGGTGTCGGATACGAGCAGTACTTC. The V and J genes are TRBV28 and TRBJ2-7, with D perhaps TRBD1 (6 bases). Trimming took off 7 bases at V and 4 bases at J, with 20 bases between the two ends. From germline, CDR1 is MDHEN and CDR2 SYDVKM. This CDR3 contains 15 residues.

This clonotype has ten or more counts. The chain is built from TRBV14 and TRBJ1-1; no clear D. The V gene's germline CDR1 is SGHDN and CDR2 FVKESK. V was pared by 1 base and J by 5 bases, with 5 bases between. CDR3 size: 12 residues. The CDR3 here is CASSQVGTEAFF. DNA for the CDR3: TGTGCCAGCAGCCAAGTTGGTACTGAAGCTTTCTTT.

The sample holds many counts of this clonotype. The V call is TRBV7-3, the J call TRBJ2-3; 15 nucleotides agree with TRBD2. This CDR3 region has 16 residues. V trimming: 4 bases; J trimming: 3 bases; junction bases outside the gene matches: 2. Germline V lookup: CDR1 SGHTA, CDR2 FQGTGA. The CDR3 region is CASSSGLAGGTDTQYF. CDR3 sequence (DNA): TGTGCCAGCAGCTCGGGACTAGCGGGAGGTACAGATACGCAGTATTTT.

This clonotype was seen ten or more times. The DNA of the CDR3 is TGTGCCACCACACAGGGGAACTATGGCTACACCTTC. Amino acid sequence: CATTQGNYGYTF. V and J are TRBV10-3 and TRBJ1-2, with TRBD1 identical over 7 bases. V was clipped by 10 bases and J by 2 bases; unmatched bases: 4. The V gene's germline CDR1 is ENHRY and CDR2 SYGVKD. This CDR3 has 12 residues.

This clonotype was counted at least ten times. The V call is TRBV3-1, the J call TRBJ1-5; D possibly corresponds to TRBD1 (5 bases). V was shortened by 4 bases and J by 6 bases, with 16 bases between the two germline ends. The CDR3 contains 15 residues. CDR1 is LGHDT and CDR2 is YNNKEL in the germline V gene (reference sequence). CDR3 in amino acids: CASSLGARTGQPQHF. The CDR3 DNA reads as TGTGCCAGCAGCCTAGGGGCACGGACGGGTCAGCCCCAGCATTTT.

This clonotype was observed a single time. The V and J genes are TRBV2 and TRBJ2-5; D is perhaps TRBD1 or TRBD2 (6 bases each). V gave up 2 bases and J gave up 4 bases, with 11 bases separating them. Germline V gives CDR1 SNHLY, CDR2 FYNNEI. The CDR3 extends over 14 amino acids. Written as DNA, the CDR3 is TGTGCCAGCAGTGAACGGGGGCGGGGAGAGACCCAGTACTTC. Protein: CASSERGRGETQYF.

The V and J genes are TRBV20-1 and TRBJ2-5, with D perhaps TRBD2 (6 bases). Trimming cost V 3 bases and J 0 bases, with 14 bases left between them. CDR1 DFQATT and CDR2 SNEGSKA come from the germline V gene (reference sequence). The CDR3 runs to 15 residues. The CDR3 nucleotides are TGCAGTGCTAGCGGCTGTGCGGGGTACCAAGAGACCCAGTACTTC. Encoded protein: CSASGCAGYQETQYF.

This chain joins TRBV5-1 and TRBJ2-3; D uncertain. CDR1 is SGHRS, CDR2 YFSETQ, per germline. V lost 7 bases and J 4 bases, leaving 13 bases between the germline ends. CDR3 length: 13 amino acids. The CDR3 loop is CASRMGRADTQYF. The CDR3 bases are TGCGCCAGCCGCATGGGCCGGGCAGATACGCAGTATTTT.

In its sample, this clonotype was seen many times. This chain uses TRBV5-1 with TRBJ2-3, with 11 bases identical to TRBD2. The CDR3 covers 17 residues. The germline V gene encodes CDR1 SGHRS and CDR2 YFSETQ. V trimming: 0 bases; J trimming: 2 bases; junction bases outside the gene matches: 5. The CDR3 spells CASSLAVAGGVTDTQYF. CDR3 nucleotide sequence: TGCGCCAGCAGCTTGGCCGTAGCGGGAGGGGTCACAGATACGCAGTATTTT.

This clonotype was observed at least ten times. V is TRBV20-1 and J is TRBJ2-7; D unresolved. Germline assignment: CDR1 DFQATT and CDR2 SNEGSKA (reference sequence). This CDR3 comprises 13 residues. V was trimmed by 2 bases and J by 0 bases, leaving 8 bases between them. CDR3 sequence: CSARLEHSYEQYF. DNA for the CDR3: TGCAGTGCTAGACTGGAGCACTCCTACGAGCAGTACTTC.

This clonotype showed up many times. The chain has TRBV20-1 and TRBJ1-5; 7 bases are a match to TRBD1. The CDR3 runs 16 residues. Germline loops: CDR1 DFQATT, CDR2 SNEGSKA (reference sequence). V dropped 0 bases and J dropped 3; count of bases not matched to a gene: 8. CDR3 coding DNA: TGCAGTGCTAGAGATTCACGGACAGGCACCAATCAGCCCCAGCATTTT. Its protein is CSARDSRTGTNQPQHF.

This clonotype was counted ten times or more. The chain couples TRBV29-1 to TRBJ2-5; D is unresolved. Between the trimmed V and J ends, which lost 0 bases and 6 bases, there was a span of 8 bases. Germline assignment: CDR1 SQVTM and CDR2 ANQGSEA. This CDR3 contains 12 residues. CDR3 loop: CSVEEVGKTQYF. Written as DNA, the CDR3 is TGCAGCGTTGAAGAGGTGGGAAAGACCCAGTACTTC.

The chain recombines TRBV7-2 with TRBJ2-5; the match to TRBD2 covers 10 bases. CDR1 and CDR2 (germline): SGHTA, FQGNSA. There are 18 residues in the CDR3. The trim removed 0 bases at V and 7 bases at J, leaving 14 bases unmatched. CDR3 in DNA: TGTGCCAGCAGCTTAGCTTTGGGGAGGGGCGAGCGGGGGGGGACCCAGTACTTC. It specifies CASSLALGRGERGGTQYF.

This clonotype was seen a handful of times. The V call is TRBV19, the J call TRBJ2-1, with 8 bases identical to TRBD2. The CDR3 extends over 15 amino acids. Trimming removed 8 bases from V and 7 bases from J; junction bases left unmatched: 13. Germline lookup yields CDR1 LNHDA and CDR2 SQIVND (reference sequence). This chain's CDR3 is CASDHGRAIGNEQFF. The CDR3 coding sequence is TGTGCCAGTGACCACGGGAGGGCCATAGGGAATGAGCAGTTCTTC.

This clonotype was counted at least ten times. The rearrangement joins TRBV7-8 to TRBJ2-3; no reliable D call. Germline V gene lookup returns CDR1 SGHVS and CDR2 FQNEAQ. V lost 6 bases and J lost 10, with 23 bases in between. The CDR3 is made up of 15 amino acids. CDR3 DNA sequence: TGTGCCAGCAGTTTAAGTTCCGGACCACAGATTTCGCAGTATTTT. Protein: CASSLSSGPQISQYF.

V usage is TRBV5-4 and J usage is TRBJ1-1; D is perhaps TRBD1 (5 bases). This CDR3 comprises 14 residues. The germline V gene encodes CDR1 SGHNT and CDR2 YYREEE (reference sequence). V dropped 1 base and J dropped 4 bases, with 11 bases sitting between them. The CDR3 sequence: CASSLPGKSTEAFF. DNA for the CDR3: TGTGCCAGCAGCTTGCCAGGGAAGAGCACTGAAGCTTTCTTT.

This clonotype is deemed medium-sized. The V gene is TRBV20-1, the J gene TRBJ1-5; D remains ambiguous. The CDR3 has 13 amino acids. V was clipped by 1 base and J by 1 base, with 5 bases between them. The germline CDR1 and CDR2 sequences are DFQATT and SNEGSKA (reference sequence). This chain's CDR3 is CSARGGSNQPQHF. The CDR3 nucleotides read TGCAGTGCTAGAGGAGGGAGCAATCAGCCCCAGCATTTT.

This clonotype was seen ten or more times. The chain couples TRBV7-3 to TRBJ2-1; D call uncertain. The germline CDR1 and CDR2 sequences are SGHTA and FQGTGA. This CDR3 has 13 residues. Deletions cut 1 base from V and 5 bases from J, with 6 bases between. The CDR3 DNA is TGTGCCAGCAGCTTAAGCCAAGACAATGAGCAGTTCTTC. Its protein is CASSLSQDNEQFF.

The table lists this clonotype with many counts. The chain's CDR3 is CASSPGTSGATYNEQFF. In nucleotides, the CDR3 is TGCGCCAGCAGCCCTGGGACTAGCGGGGCGACCTACAATGAGCAGTTCTTC. J is TRBJ2-1 and V is TRBV5-1; 13 bases agree with TRBD2. The CDR3 contains 17 residues. V gave up 4 bases and J gave up 2 bases; unmatched junction bases: 6. The V gene's germline CDR1 is SGHRS and CDR2 YFSETQ.

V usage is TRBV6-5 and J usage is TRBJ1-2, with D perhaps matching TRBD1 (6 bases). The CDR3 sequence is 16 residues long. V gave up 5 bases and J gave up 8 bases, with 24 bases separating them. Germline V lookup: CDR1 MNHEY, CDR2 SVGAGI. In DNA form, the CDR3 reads TGTGCCAGCAGTCGCCCCGGAGGACGGGGGACAAGCGGCTACACCTTC. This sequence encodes CASSRPGGRGTSGYTF.